The source of this T cell receptor beta chain is a study of patients and donors after allogeneic stem cell transplantation. Trimming cost V 6 bases and J 2 bases; bases outside gene matches: 9. The length of the CDR3 is 15 residues. The germline V gene has CDR1 SGHRS and CDR2 YFSETQ. From the RT-PCR reads, TCRdb called clonotypes with MiXCR, one entry per CDR3 protein. The repertoire holds tens of thousands of distinct CDR3 sequences, with roughly a third as singletons. J is TRBJ2-7 and V is TRBV5-1, with 9 bases lining up with TRBD2. The source is a human donor who was either an allogeneic HSCT recipient or a stem cell or donor lymphocyte infusion donor (not recorded which). It is not recorded whose cells these are; they may come from a transplant donor. The specimen sequenced was blood, either unsorted or a sorted T cell fraction (not recorded which). The CDR3 DNA reads as TGCGCCAGCACCCTGCGCGCTAGCGGGACCTACGAGCAGTACTTC. Residues: CASTLRASGTYEQYF.